These T cell receptor beta chains were read from a single sample in a study of blood T cell repertoires in COVID-19. The assay was immunoSEQ multiplex PCR, and TCRdb's table has in-frame clones only and misses some. Counted here are about 200,000 clones, 86% occurring once; the ten biggest clones make up more than 8.5%. The sample comprised peripheral blood. Every receptor here comes from a woman aged 50 to 60 with COVID-19, enrolled during active disease. Both conserved end residues are part of each CDR3. D genes are given only for firm matches. Part of the rows lack a size; the others show once, few, many or a class for expanded clones.

j_gene | abundance | d_gene | v_gene | CDR3nt | CDR3aa
TRBJ1-5 | - | - | TRBV27 | TGTGCCAGCAGCAGGGGCGGCGGCAATCAGCCCCAGCATTTT | CASSRGGGNQPQHF
TRBJ1-2 | - | - | TRBV7-2 | TGTGCCAGCAGCTTAGCCCCGGACTATGGCTACACCTTC | CASSLAPDYGYTF
TRBJ2-4 | - | TRBD1 | TRBV30 | TGTGCCTGGAGTCCCCCGGGGACAGTTAAAAACATTCAGTACTTC | CAWSPPGTVKNIQYF
TRBJ2-4 | - | - | TRBV20-1 | TGCGCTATAGAAGCCAAAAACATTCAGTACTTC | CAIEAKNIQYF
TRBJ2-3 | once | TRBD2 | TRBV3-1/TRBV3-2 | TGTGCCAGCAGCCCCCGGGGGGGAGCAGATACGCAGTATTTT | CASSPRGGADTQYF
TRBJ1-2 | - | TRBD1 | TRBV5-1 | TGCGCCAGCAGAGGTTGGACAGGGGGCGATACTAGTCATGGCTACACCTTC | CASRGWTGGDTSHGYTF
TRBJ2-2 | few | TRBD2 | TRBV2 | TGTGCCTCCGGGGGGAAGAACACCGGGGAGCTGTTTTTT | CASGGKNTGELFF
TRBJ1-2 | - | - | TRBV19 | TGTGCCAGTAGTAACAGGGAACCTTATGGCTACACCTTC | CASSNREPYGYTF
TRBJ1-6 | - | - | TRBV2 | TGTGCCAGCAGTGGGCCCGGGTTAGGTAATTCACCCCTCCACTTT | CASSGPGLGNSPLHF
TRBJ2-1 | - | - | TRBV19 | TGTGCCAGTAGCGCCAGGCTTAGTGAGCAGTTCTTC | CASSARLSEQFF
TRBJ1-4 | once | TRBD1 | TRBV27 | TGTGCCAGCAGCCCACAGGGGTTGAATGAAAAACTGTTTTTT | CASSPQGLNEKLFF
TRBJ1-4 | - | - | TRBV18 | TGTGCCAGCTCACAGGGTCGGGGTGAAAAACTGTTTTTT | CASSQGRGEKLFF
TRBJ1-1 | - | TRBD1 | TRBV15 | TGTGCCACCTGGGACAGGGGGAAGGTGAACACTGAAGCTTTCTTT | CATWDRGKVNTEAFF
TRBJ1-2 | - | TRBD1 | TRBV28 | TGTGCCAGCACCTGGACAGGGGGAACTGGCTACACCTTC | CASTWTGGTGYTF
TRBJ1-1 | few | TRBD1 | TRBV4-1 | TGCGCCAGCAGCCAAGATCCGGGACAGGTCATGCATACTGAAGCTTTCTTT | CASSQDPGQVMHTEAFF
TRBJ1-1 | - | - | TRBV28 | TGTGCCAGCAGTCGTAGGAACACTGAAGCTTTCTTT | CASSRRNTEAFF
TRBJ1-2 | - | - | TRBV28 | TGTGCCAGCAGAAGGGGGGGAGGGAGAGGCTACACCTTC | CASRRGGGRGYTF
TRBJ2-1 | - | TRBD1 | TRBV10-3 | TGTGCCATCACCCTGGACAGGGGGGTCGCCTACAATGAGCAGTTCTTC | CAITLDRGVAYNEQFF
TRBJ2-4 | - | TRBD1 | TRBV4-1 | TGCGCCAGGACCTTCACAGGGGGCGAGCAAAACATTCAGTACTTC | CARTFTGGEQNIQYF
TRBJ2-3 | - | TRBD1 | TRBV5-1 | TGCGCCAGCAGCTTGGCAGGGACAGGGATTACAGATACGCAGTATTTT | CASSLAGTGITDTQYF
TRBJ1-1 | - | - | TRBV7-2 | TGTGCCAGCAGCTTAGGGGGGACACTCAGGAGGGCTTTCTTT | CASSLGGTLRRAFF
TRBJ1-5 | - | - | TRBV6-2/TRBV6-3 | TGTGCCAGCAGTAGCCCGGTTAATAGCAATCAGCCCCAGCATTTT | CASSSPVNSNQPQHF
TRBJ2-7 | - | TRBD2 | TRBV11-1 | TGTGCCAGCAGCCAGGCCCCAACTAGCGGTCCCTACGAGCAGTACTTC | CASSQAPTSGPYEQYF
TRBJ2-3 | - | TRBD2 | TRBV5-1 | TGCGCCAGCAGACCAGATGACGAGCGGGGGCCGAGCACAGATACGCAGTATTTT | CASRPDDERGPSTDTQYF
TRBJ1-1 | - | TRBD1 | TRBV5-1 | TGCGCCAGCAGCTTGCAGAGACAGGGACCTTTGAACACTGAAGCTTTCTTT | CASSLQRQGPLNTEAFF
TRBJ2-7 | few | TRBD1 | TRBV27 | TGTGCCAGCCAGGGACAGGGGTACGAGCAGTACTTC | CASQGQGYEQYF
TRBJ1-5 | once | - | TRBV6-1 | TGTGCCAGCAGTGAAGTGGGGGGACGGCAGCCCCAGCATTTT | CASSEVGGRQPQHF
TRBJ2-1 | - | - | TRBV7-3 | TGTGCCAGCAGCCCGGGGTCCTACAATGAGCAGTTCTTC | CASSPGSYNEQFF
TRBJ1-2 | few | - | TRBV27 | TGTGCCAGCAGTTTATCGCTCAATACCCAACGAGGTGGCTACACCTTC | CASSLSLNTQRGGYTF
TRBJ1-4 | few | - | TRBV19 | TGTGCCACCGGGGTGGGGCGGCAGGCGGGAGAAAAACTGTTTTTT | CATGVGRQAGEKLFF
TRBJ1-5 | few | - | TRBV6-5 | TGTGCCAGCAGCGCTTGGGCACGACAACAGCCCCAGCATTTT | CASSAWARQQPQHF
TRBJ1-1 | - | - | TRBV5-6 | TGTGCCAGCAGCTTGGTACAGGTCATGAACACTGAAGCTTTCTTT | CASSLVQVMNTEAFF
TRBJ2-1 | - | TRBD2 | TRBV6-5 | TGTGCCAGCAGTTCCGGGACTAGCCTTGAGCAGTTCTTC | CASSSGTSLEQFF
TRBJ1-2 | - | - | TRBV13 | TGTGCCAGCAGCTTAACGGGTAACTATGGCTACACCTTC | CASSLTGNYGYTF
TRBJ2-5 | - | - | TRBV18 | TGTGCCAGCTCACCAAAAGGGGGTTCGGGAGAGACCCAGTACTTC | CASSPKGGSGETQYF
TRBJ1-6 | - | - | TRBV6-5 | TGTGCCAGCACCCTCACAGGGTCGAATAATTCACCCCTCCACTTT | CASTLTGSNNSPLHF
TRBJ2-1 | once | - | TRBV7-8 | TGTGCCAGCAGCTTAATCAGTACATCCTACAATGAGCAGTTCTTC | CASSLISTSYNEQFF
TRBJ1-1 | - | - | TRBV4-1 | TGCGCCAGCAGCCAAGATTGGGTGGAGCAGGGGATTGAAGCTTTCTTT | CASSQDWVEQGIEAFF
TRBJ1-5 | - | - | TRBV4-1 | TGCGCCAGCAGCCAAGCCCTCGGGCAGCCCCAGCATTTT | CASSQALGQPQHF
TRBJ1-4 | once | TRBD1 | TRBV19 | TGTGCCAGCTCCAGGGGGGACAGGGTTCGTGAAAAACTGTTTTTT | CASSRGDRVREKLFF
TRBJ1-2 | - | - | TRBV24-1 | TGTGCCACCAGTGAGGGCCAGTACTATGGCTACACCTTC | CATSEGQYYGYTF
TRBJ2-2 | - | TRBD1 | TRBV7-7 | TGTGCCAGCAGCCTCGACAGGGGCACCGGGGAGCTGTTTTTT | CASSLDRGTGELFF
TRBJ2-1 | - | - | TRBV6-6 | TGTGCCAGCAGTTATCAGGGGGGCCGAAATGAGCAGTTCTTC | CASSYQGGRNEQFF
TRBJ2-5 | - | TRBD2 | TRBV11-2 | TGTGCCAGCAGCTTAGATATCTTAGCGGGGGGTCAAGAGACCCAGTACTTC | CASSLDILAGGQETQYF
TRBJ2-7 | - | TRBD1 | TRBV7-3 | TGTGCCAGCAGCCCCTCAACAGGGGTTTTCTACGAGCAGTACTTC | CASSPSTGVFYEQYF
TRBJ1-1 | - | TRBD1 | TRBV4-3 | TGCGCCAGCAGCCACCACAGGGGGCCGGACACTGAAGCTTTCTTT | CASSHHRGPDTEAFF
TRBJ1-3 | - | TRBD1 | TRBV4-1 | TGCGCCAGCAGCCCTTGGGGACAGGGTACTGGAAACACCATATATTTT | CASSPWGQGTGNTIYF
TRBJ1-6 | - | - | TRBV11-2 | TGTGCCAGCAGCTTAGAACGGGTCCCTTATAATTCACCCCTCCACTTT | CASSLERVPYNSPLHF
TRBJ1-1 | - | - | TRBV13 | TGTGCCAGCAGCTTAGGCCAGGGGATATCTGAAGCTTTCTTT | CASSLGQGISEAFF
TRBJ2-3 | - | - | TRBV4-1 | TGCGCCAGCAGCCATCCTGGTGGTGCCGGGGTCACAGATACGCAGTATTTT | CASSHPGGAGVTDTQYF
TRBJ2-7 | - | TRBD2 | TRBV19 | TGTGCCAGTAGTCCCGGGGGGATCCCCGAGCAGTACTTC | CASSPGGIPEQYF
TRBJ2-1 | - | TRBD2 | TRBV11-2 | TGTGCCAGCACCCGGACTAGCGACAATGAGCAGTTCTTC | CASTRTSDNEQFF
TRBJ1-5 | - | TRBD1 | TRBV6-4 | TGTGCCAGCAGTGTCACCCTACCGGGACAGCGAAATCAGCCCCAGCATTTT | CASSVTLPGQRNQPQHF
TRBJ1-4 | - | - | TRBV30 | TGTGCCTGGAGTGTACTGGGGAGGGGTGGTGAAAAACTGTTTTTT | CAWSVLGRGGEKLFF
TRBJ2-1 | few | - | TRBV5-1 | TGCGCCAGCAGCTTGGATTTGGCAGGGCTTCAGTTCTTC | CASSLDLAGLQFF
TRBJ1-2 | - | TRBD1 | TRBV11-2 | TGTGCCAGCAGCTTATCCCTTACAGGGGCCGGGGGCTACACCTTC | CASSLSLTGAGGYTF
TRBJ1-2 | - | - | TRBV24-1 | TGTGCCACCAGTGATTTCTATGCGAGGGGCTACACCTTC | CATSDFYARGYTF